Following are 5 T cell receptor beta chains from one sample sequenced in a study of cytomegalovirus exposure and HLA in healthy donors. The method was immunoSEQ multiplex PCR; TCRdb's version includes in-frame clones alone and lacks a portion of them. The sample lists approximately 140,000 clones; roughly nine tenths were seen once. Sequencing used PBMCs. These receptors were obtained from a man aged 18 to 30 in good health and CMV-seronegative.

The chain uses TRBV5-8 and TRBJ1-5; D remains ambiguous. Germline-derived CDR1 and CDR2 are SGHTS and YDEGEE. There are 15 residues in the CDR3. Trimming pared 0 bases from V and 4 bases from J, leaving 11 bases between. In DNA form, the CDR3 reads TGTGCCAGCAGCTTGGCCGGGAGGATTAATCAGCCCCAGCATTTT. Translation: CASSLAGRINQPQHF. Using reference TRBV5-8 and TRBJ1-5 for the parts outside the CDR3, the full variable domain is EAGVTQSPTHLIKTRGQQATLRCSPISGHTSVYWYQQALGLGLQFLLWYDEGEERNRGNFPPRFSGRQFPNYSSELNVNALELEDSALYLCASSLAGRINQPQHFGDGTRLSIL.

The J gene is TRBJ1-1, the V gene TRBV27, with D possibly TRBD1 on 5 matching bases. Trimming left V 5 bases short and J 3 bases short, with 16 bases between. The germline gives CDR1 MNHEY, CDR2 SMNVEV (reference sequence). The CDR3 covers 15 residues. CDR3 sequence reads: CASSPRSGGDTEAFF. The CDR3 DNA is TGTGCCAGCAGTCCGCGTTCGGGAGGGGACACTGAAGCTTTCTTT.

This chain joins TRBV6-1 and TRBJ2-5; possibly TRBD2 for D (5 bases). The CDR3 spans 12 residues. CDR1 MNHNS and CDR2 SASEGT come from the germline V gene. Trimming took off 6 bases at V and 7 bases at J, with 12 bases between the two ends. DNA for the CDR3: TGTGCCAGCAGCGAGTTTGGAGGGACCCAGTACTTC. Its translation is CASSEFGGTQYF.

V usage is TRBV6-1 and J usage is TRBJ2-7; 7 positions match TRBD1. CDR1 and CDR2 (germline): MNHNS, SASEGT. CDR3 length: 14 residues. V lost 4 bases and J lost 1; bases outside the gene matches: 4. The CDR3 region has the DNA TGTGCCAGCAGTGCCGGGACAGCGTCCTACGAGCAGTACTTC. It translates to CASSAGTASYEQYF.

CDR3 sequence: CALREEVNEQYF. The CDR3 coding sequence is TGCGCCCTCCGGGAGGAGGTGAACGAGCAGTACTTC. This chain uses TRBV5-1 with TRBJ2-7, with 7 bases aligning to TRBD2. The CDR3 loop spans 12 amino acids. The germline V gene has CDR1 SGHRS and CDR2 YFSETQ. V shed 10 bases and J 5 bases; nucleotides not matched to a gene: 9.